This entry lists 15 T cell receptor beta chains sequenced from one sample in a study of T-cell memory formation after mild COVID-19. TCRdb used MiXCR to reprocess the 5' RACE reads, holding one entry per CDR3 protein. The data hold 580,000 or so distinct CDR3 sequences, with 15% to 20% observed a single time. Sequencing input: PBMCs or a T cell subset sorted from them (not recorded which). These receptors were collected from an adult woman who had mild COVID-19 (a few samples of this study predate the infection). Cell type and time point are not known.

This clonotype was detected only once. This sequence joins TRBV7-2 and TRBJ1-4, with D possibly matching TRBD1 (6 bases). Trimming removed 1 base at V and 8 bases at J, with 17 bases between. The germline V gene has CDR1 SGHTA and CDR2 FQGNSA. The CDR3 covers 16 residues. CDR3 in amino acids: CASSLVAGARGEKLFF. CDR3 nucleotide sequence: TGTGCCAGCAGCTTAGTGGCGGGGGCTCGGGGGGAAAAACTGTTTTTT.

This sequence joins TRBV18 and TRBJ2-7, with D perhaps TRBD1 (6 bases). This CDR3 has 16 residues. Germline V lookup: CDR1 KGHSH, CDR2 LQKENI. With 0 bases removed from V and 2 bases from J, the gap between germline ends came to 14 bases. The CDR3 region is CASSPPWQGSTYEQYF. The CDR3 DNA sequence: TGTGCCAGCTCACCACCTTGGCAGGGGAGTACCTACGAGCAGTACTTC.

This clonotype was found a few times. The genes are TRBV21-1 and TRBJ2-1; the D call in the table, TRBD2, was not verified against the DNA. TRBV21-1 is an annotated pseudogene. This CDR3 is built from 18 residues. This CDR3 reads CASSEENRDYFRYNEQFF. The CDR3 nucleotides read TGTGCCAGCAGCGAAGAGAACCGGGACTACTTCCGCTACAATGAGCAGTTCTTC.

The chain combines TRBV7-3 with TRBJ2-1; a weak D match, TRBD2 (7 bases). The V gene lost 4 bases and the J gene lost 2 bases, with 15 bases spanning the gap. The germline CDR1 and CDR2 sequences are SGHTA and FQGTGA. The CDR3 is 16 residues long. The CDR3 sequence is CASSSPKGGTYNEQFF. In DNA form, the CDR3 reads TGTGCCAGCAGCTCCCCAAAGGGGGGGACCTACAATGAGCAGTTCTTC.

Only a few counts were recorded for this clonotype. The chain carries TRBV12-3 or TRBV12-4 and TRBJ2-4; tentative D call: TRBD1 (5 bases). The ends were cut back, 3 bases at V and 2 bases at J, with 14 bases in the middle. The CDR3 is made up of 16 amino acids. CDR3 DNA: TGTGCCAGCAGTTTCTCGACAGTAGGGACCAAAAACATTCAGTACTTC. It translates to CASSFSTVGTKNIQYF.

This clonotype was counted only a few times. The chain combines TRBV10-3 with TRBJ1-4; unclear D gene. CDR3 length: 15 amino acids. Germline CDR1 is ENHRY and CDR2 is SYGVKD. V was clipped by 0 bases and J by 0 bases, with 5 bases between them. The CDR3 loop is CAISESDSTNEKLFF. The CDR3 DNA follows: TGTGCCATCAGTGAGTCGGACTCAACTAATGAAAAACTGTTTTTT.

This clonotype was found a few times. This chain connects TRBV7-8 to TRBJ2-4; D is ambiguous. The CDR3 covers 11 residues. CDR1 and CDR2 from the germline V gene are SGHVS and FQNEAQ. Deletions cut 1 base from V and 9 bases from J, with 4 bases between. The DNA for the CDR3 is TGTGCCAGCAGCTTAGGGGGCATTCAGTACTTC. Residues: CASSLGGIQYF. The full variable domain, rest sourced from reference TRBV7-8 and TRBJ2-4, is GAGVSQSPRYKVAKRGQDVALRCDPISGHVSLFWYQQALGQGPEFLTYFQNEAQLDKSGLPSDRFFAERPEGSVSTLKIQRTQQEDSAVYLCASSLGGIQYFGAGTRLSVL.

This rearrangement joins TRBV6-6 to TRBJ2-1; no firm D call. Trimming stripped 5 bases from V and 5 bases from J, with 10 bases between. Germline V lookup: CDR1 MNHNY, CDR2 SVGAGI (reference sequence). This CDR3 comprises 13 residues. CDR3 amino acids: CASSNGDNNEQFF. CDR3 bases: TGTGCCAGCAGTAATGGCGATAACAATGAGCAGTTCTTC.

The chain employs TRBV12-3 or TRBV12-4 and TRBJ2-7; D might be TRBD2 (6 bases). CDR3 length: 15 residues. Trimming took off 1 base at V and 4 bases at J, with 14 bases between the two ends. The CDR3 is CASSLGRYRGYEQYF. In DNA, the CDR3 is TGTGCCAGCAGTTTAGGACGGTACCGGGGGTACGAGCAGTACTTC.

The chain is built from TRBV6-5 and TRBJ2-3; TRBD2 matches 8 bases. V dropped 5 bases and J dropped 0; count of bases not matched to a gene: 10. This CDR3 spans 17 amino acids. Germline values: CDR1 MNHEY, CDR2 SVGAGI. The CDR3 loop is CASSTPTSGRSTDTQYF. The CDR3 region has the DNA TGTGCCAGCAGTACCCCCACTAGCGGCAGGAGCACAGATACGCAGTATTTT.

The CDR3: CASRTKSGGSVNTEAFF. The CDR3 DNA reads TGCGCCAGCAGAACCAAATCAGGGGGATCCGTTAACACTGAAGCTTTCTTT. V gene TRBV5-1 combines with J gene TRBJ1-1, with 7 bases lining up with TRBD1. CDR1 SGHRS and CDR2 YFSETQ come from the germline V gene. The CDR3 has 17 residues. V lost 5 bases, J lost 2 bases, and 15 bases stayed unmatched.

The chain recombines TRBV29-1 with TRBJ1-1; D possibly corresponds to TRBD1 (5 bases). V was clipped by 2 bases and J by 10 bases, with 14 bases between them. CDR1 and CDR2 from the germline V gene are SQVTM and ANQGSEA. This CDR3 is built from 12 residues. The chain's CDR3 is CSVERPGLGAFF. CDR3 DNA: TGCAGCGTTGAACGACCGGGACTTGGAGCTTTCTTT.

The V gene is TRBV6-4, the J gene TRBJ2-2; TRBD2 matches at 10 bases. The V gene end was trimmed by 0 bases and the J gene end by 7 bases; junction bases not matched to a gene: 8. CDR1 is MRHNA and CDR2 is SNTAGT in the germline V gene. The CDR3 runs to 17 residues. The CDR3 protein is CASSDSKSGRAVGELFF. As DNA, the CDR3 is TGTGCCAGCAGTGACTCGAAAAGCGGGAGGGCCGTCGGGGAGCTGTTTTTT.

This clonotype appeared once. The chain has TRBV7-2 and TRBJ2-5; 10 bases align to TRBD2. This CDR3 contains 14 residues. The V gene's germline CDR1 is SGHTA and CDR2 FQGNSA. The ends lost 5 bases at V and 4 bases at J; junction bases unmatched: 4. The CDR3, as DNA: TGTGCCAGCAGCCCCTGGACTAGCGGAGAGACCCAGTACTTC. Translated: CASSPWTSGETQYF.

The genes are TRBV29-1 and TRBJ2-5, with D uncertain. Germline CDR1 reads SQVTM; CDR2 reads ANQGSEA. V shed 6 bases and J shed 1 base, with 12 bases lying between them. The CDR3 is made up of 13 amino acids. CDR3 DNA sequence: TGCAGCGTGTCACACAGCAGCCAAGAGACCCAGTACTTC. It is translated as CSVSHSSQETQYF.